This T cell receptor (beta chain) is from a study of technical replicates of blood from several donors (dated 2017 in TCRdb). The method behind the library was the immunoSEQ multiplex PCR assay. TCRdb limited this immuneACCESS table to in-frame rearrangements with V and J called. A share of clones is missing; checked studies link under half to unresolved V genes, and the rest is unexplained. The sample data list more than 65,000 clones, and 95% to 97% of these were observed just once. In total, the top ten clones hold under 0.4% of the sample. A note on this clone: It lacks a known antigen. Germline is not matched at one junction end, which may reflect a read error.

This sequence was found in a human donor in good health. The material sequenced was T cells isolated from PBMCs.

The sequenced DNA is TGTGCCAGCAGCTTAGTTGGACAGGGGCCGATGAACTTC. Translated, it reads CASSLVGQGPMNF. The V gene is TRBV7-8 and the J gene is TRBJ2-5, with 9 bases aligning to TRBD1. CDR1 SGHVS and CDR2 FQNEAQ are derived from the germline V gene. Measured from the cysteine to the phenylalanine, the CDR3 is 13 residues long. The read is trimmed to its CDR3 DNA, 39 bases read in frame from base 1.